This TCR beta chain was identified during a study of low-dose radiotherapy and immunotherapy resistance in tumors. Study-level background: Intravenous ipilimumab 1 mg/kg every six weeks was given with nivolumab 240 mg every two weeks.

Priming of first-strand cDNA relied on TRAV- and TRBV-specific primers (covering alpha and beta chains). Amplification, which lasted around 22 PCR cycles, used a constant-region primer and V-primer adapter to amplify TCRs. Amplification of the isolated mRNA used in vitro transcription. Each CDR3 protein gets one entry after TCRdb re-called the reads with MiXCR. The sample consists of over 55,000 distinct CDR3 sequences, approximately 31% of them appearing once. Trimming stripped 3 bases from V and 6 bases from J, with 11 bases between. The CDR3 runs 13 residues. Looked up from germline, CDR1 is KGHSH and CDR2 is LQKENI. In this sample, this clonotype turned up many times. Time point defined: before trial treatment. Those who qualified had advanced solid tumors (lacking tumor-infiltrating lymphocytes).

The sample here was PBMCs, taken before treatment. This TCR was recovered from a female donor with ovarian cancer. The chain couples TRBV18 to TRBJ1-2; D is uncertain. The CDR3 region has the DNA TGTGCCAGCTCACCCCTGGAGGGCAATGGCTACACCTTC. It yields the protein CASSPLEGNGYTF.